Listed below are T cell receptor beta chains from one sample, sequenced in a study of PD-L1 blockade in urothelial cancer. This table comes from immunoSEQ multiplex PCR, and its TCRdb copy is limited to in-frame clones, with some not included. The sample lists around 63,000 clones, about 81% occurring once. The material sequenced was PBMCs, taken around atezolizumab (anti-PD-L1) treatment. The origin of the receptors is a man between 65 and 79 years old with urothelial cancer. Both conserved end residues are part of each CDR3. A D gene is named only where the DNA matches it firmly. Clone size is given for some rows only: seen once, a few or many times, or a class if the clone is expanded.

j_gene	abundance	v_gene	d_gene	CDR3aa	CDR3nt
TRBJ2-3	NA	TRBV4-2	NA	CASSVRGDTQYF	TGTGCCAGCAGCGTAAGGGGAGATACGCAGTATTTT
TRBJ2-2	NA	TRBV7-9	NA	CASSFQGGELFF	TGTGCCAGCAGCTTCCAGGGCGGGGAGCTGTTTTTT
TRBJ2-7	NA	TRBV5-1	TRBD2	CASSSSGRAYEQYF	TGCGCCAGCAGTTCAAGCGGGAGGGCGTACGAGCAGTACTTC
TRBJ2-2	NA	TRBV4-3	TRBD2	CASSQDRTSGAVGELFF	TGCGCCAGCAGCCAAGATCGGACTAGCGGAGCGGTCGGGGAGCTGTTTTTT
TRBJ2-1	NA	TRBV5-6	TRBD2	CASSLLTSRNEQFF	TGTGCCAGCAGCTTGTTGACTAGCAGAAATGAGCAGTTCTTC
TRBJ2-1	NA	TRBV7-2	TRBD2	CASSPASSGSSYNEQFF	TGTGCCAGCAGCCCCGCTTCTAGCGGGAGCTCCTACAATGAGCAGTTCTTC
TRBJ2-2	NA	TRBV7-2	NA	CASSSRDPGELFF	TGTGCCAGCAGCTCCAGGGATCCCGGGGAGCTGTTTTTT
TRBJ2-3	once	TRBV29-1	NA	CSAPPGLQMTDTQYF	TGCAGCGCCCCGCCGGGACTCCAGATGACAGATACGCAGTATTTT
TRBJ2-7	NA	TRBV12-5	NA	CASGFVLDEQYF	TGTGCTAGTGGTTTTGTACTGGACGAGCAGTACTTC
TRBJ1-3	NA	TRBV7-2	NA	CASSLVDSSSGNTIYF	TGTGCCAGCAGCTTAGTGGATAGCAGCTCTGGAAACACCATATATTTT
TRBJ2-3	once	TRBV19	NA	CASRIRASTDTQYF	TGTGCCAGTAGGATCAGGGCCTCCACAGATACGCAGTATTTT
TRBJ2-1	few	TRBV5-6	NA	CASSPGSNEQFF	TGTGCCAGCAGCCCGGGATCTAATGAGCAGTTCTTC
TRBJ2-7	NA	TRBV28	TRBD2	CASRRGGLAGVEQYF	TGTGCCAGCAGAAGGGGCGGACTAGCGGGAGTCGAGCAGTACTTC
TRBJ2-7	NA	TRBV6-5	NA	CASSYSGGHQPYEQYF	TGTGCCAGCAGTTACTCGGGCGGACATCAGCCCTACGAGCAGTACTTC
TRBJ1-1	NA	TRBV4-3	TRBD1	CASTLAGTENTEAFF	TGCGCCAGCACTCTAGCCGGGACAGAGAACACTGAAGCTTTCTTT
TRBJ1-1	NA	TRBV6-5	TRBD1	CASSYSGQEKAFF	TGTGCCAGCAGTTACTCGGGACAGGAAAAAGCTTTCTTT
TRBJ2-7	once	TRBV28	NA	CASSQGQSYEQYF	TGTGCCAGCAGCCAAGGACAGTCCTACGAGCAGTACTTC
TRBJ2-1	NA	TRBV5-1	TRBD2	CASSLDPQAGVGFF	TGCGCCAGCAGCTTGGATCCTCAAGCGGGAGTTGGGTTCTTC
TRBJ1-5	few	TRBV28	NA	CASSPGDQPQHF	TGTGCCAGCAGTCCGGGGGATCAGCCCCAGCATTTT
TRBJ1-2	once	TRBV7-2	TRBD1	CASSLRGQGYGYTF	TGTGCCAGCAGCCTGAGGGGACAGGGCTATGGCTACACCTTC
TRBJ2-5	NA	TRBV5-6	TRBD2	CASTSGLSGRETQYF	TGTGCCAGCACCTCGGGACTTAGCGGGAGGGAGACCCAGTACTTC
TRBJ2-1	once	TRBV4-3	NA	CASSQDFGLPLSRQFF	TGCGCCAGCAGCCAAGATTTCGGACTACCGCTCTCCAGGCAGTTCTTC
TRBJ2-1	few	TRBV19	TRBD2	CASSPLAGLNNEQFF	TGTGCCAGTAGTCCGCTAGCGGGCTTGAACAATGAGCAGTTCTTC
TRBJ2-3	NA	TRBV29-1	TRBD1	CSVVGGNRGRTPNTDTQYF	TGCAGCGTTGTGGGAGGGAACAGGGGGCGAACCCCTAACACAGATACGCAGTATTTT
TRBJ2-3	NA	TRBV6-4	NA	CASRGGITDTQYF	TGTGCCAGCAGAGGCGGAATAACAGATACGCAGTATTTT
TRBJ1-1	few	TRBV5-1	NA	CASTGAGMNTEAFF	TGCGCCAGTACTGGGGCAGGAATGAACACTGAAGCTTTCTTT
TRBJ2-4	NA	TRBV11-2	NA	CASTIGSQNIQYF	TGTGCCAGCACCATCGGGAGCCAAAACATTCAGTACTTC
TRBJ1-2	NA	TRBV28	NA	CASSSRQVDGYTF	TGTGCCAGCAGTTCTCGACAGGTGGATGGCTACACCTTC
TRBJ2-3	NA	TRBV2	NA	CASRYERTGTDTQYF	TGTGCCAGCCGCTATGAGCGGACCGGCACAGATACGCAGTATTTT